This TCR beta chain originates from a study of shared clonotypes between healthy human individuals. Germline CDR1 and CDR2: LNHDA and SQIVND (reference sequence). There are 15 residues in the CDR3. With V trimmed by 7 bases and J by 2 bases, 9 bases remained unmatched. Sequencing was performed with immunoSEQ multiplex PCR; in TCRdb, only in-frame clones are kept and a portion is missing. The table records about 1.1 million clones, approximately 75% of them present only once. J is TRBJ1-2 and V is TRBV19, with 8 positions matching TRBD1. The TCR comes from a man between 18 and 35 years old in good health. Some clones in this sample may be carry-over from other donors' samples. The sample taken for sequencing was memory CD4+ T cells from PBMCs. Subset defined: CD45RA-negative fraction. The CDR3 reads CASNRQDRDNYGYTF. CDR3 sequence (DNA): TGTGCCAGTAATCGCCAGGACAGGGACAACTATGGCTACACCTTC.